This T cell receptor (beta chain) stems from a study of Ad26.COV2.S vaccination and SARS-CoV-2 variants. The CDR3 spans 16 residues. V lost 5 bases, J lost 2 bases, and 11 bases stayed unmatched. Germline loops: CDR1 SGHTA, CDR2 FQGNSA. Measured with immunoSEQ multiplex PCR; TCRdb has only the in-frame clones, and not every one. This table has more than 120,000 clones, 86% appearing once. This TCR came from a human donor who had recovered from COVID-19. This chain joins TRBV7-2 and TRBJ2-5, with 7 bases aligning to TRBD2. This specimen consisted of peripheral blood, obtained after recovery from COVID-19. CDR3 region: CASSPNAGEGQETQYF. As DNA, the CDR3 is TGTGCCAGCAGCCCTAACGCGGGAGAGGGGCAAGAGACCCAGTACTTC. Complete variable domain (other parts from reference TRBV7-2 and TRBJ2-5): GAGVSQSPSNKVTEKGKDVELRCDPISGHTALYWYRQSLGQGLEFLIYFQGNSAPDKSGLPSDRFSAERTGGSVSTLTIQRTQQEDSAVYLCASSPNAGEGQETQYFGPGTRLLVL.